Presented here are 10 T cell receptor beta chains from one specimen sequenced in a study of shared clonotypes between healthy human individuals. TCRdb's copy holds only in-frame clones and misses some; the assay was immunoSEQ multiplex PCR. Of some 470,000 clones listed, about 82% are singletons. Sample: PBMCs. Source of these receptors: a woman in her thirties or forties in good health. Some clones in this sample may be carry-over from other donors' samples.

The rearrangement joins TRBV4-3 to TRBJ2-1; TRBD2 agrees at 9 bases. Germline CDR1 LGHNA, CDR2 YSLEER. The CDR3 is 17 residues long. The trim removed 0 bases at V and 0 bases at J, leaving 3 bases unmatched. The CDR3: CASSQDAGGPSYNEQFF. CDR3 DNA sequence: TGCGCCAGCAGCCAAGATGCGGGAGGGCCCTCCTACAATGAGCAGTTCTTC.

This rearrangement joins TRBV10-2 to TRBJ2-7, with TRBD1 as a possible D gene (5 bases). The CDR3 loop spans 16 amino acids. Per germline, CDR1 WSHSY and CDR2 SAAADI. V lost 2 bases and J 7 bases, leaving 21 bases between the germline ends. The CDR3 DNA sequence: TGCGCCAGCAGTGAGCCCCGACAGCTCCCGGTAGGGGAGCAGTACTTC. Translation gives CASSEPRQLPVGEQYF.

The chain has TRBV7-2 and TRBJ1-5; D is undetermined. Between the trimmed V and J ends, which lost 1 base and 4 bases, there was a span of 8 bases. CDR3 size: 14 residues. The V gene's germline CDR1 is SGHTA and CDR2 FQGNSA. The CDR3 bases are TGTGCCAGCAGCTTAGAGTCCCTAAATCAGCCCCAGCATTTT. It yields the protein CASSLESLNQPQHF. Full variable domain (remainder filled in from reference TRBV7-2 and TRBJ1-5): GAGVSQSPSNKVTEKGKDVELRCDPISGHTALYWYRQSLGQGLEFLIYFQGNSAPDKSGLPSDRFSAERTGGSVSTLTIQRTQQEDSAVYLCASSLESLNQPQHFGDGTRLSIL.

The rearrangement links TRBV5-4 to TRBJ1-1, with 8 nucleotides matching TRBD1. Germline values: CDR1 SGHNT, CDR2 YYREEE (reference sequence). The CDR3 is 14 residues long. J gave up 1 base and V 2 bases, and 1 base lay outside the gene matches. CDR3 protein: CASSFGQGNTEAFF. In DNA, the CDR3 is TGTGCCAGCAGCTTTGGACAGGGGAACACTGAAGCTTTCTTT.

The chain recombines TRBV29-1 with TRBJ2-5; 9 bases line up with TRBD1. Judging by the DNA end, TRBJ2-7 fits better; the J call may be wrong. CDR1 and CDR2 (germline): SQVTM, ANQGSEA. This CDR3 contains 15 residues. CDR3 amino acids: CSVVYGGTGIYEQYF. DNA for the CDR3: TGCAGCGTTGTATACGGGGGGACAGGGATCTACGAGCAGTACTTC.

This clone has ten or more counts. This chain uses TRBV28 with TRBJ2-2; D is uncertain. Trimming shortened V by 6 bases and J by 5 bases, and 16 bases separated the two germline ends. Germline values: CDR1 MDHEN, CDR2 SYDVKM. The CDR3 covers 15 residues. The chain's CDR3 is CASSIAGRVTGELFF. DNA for the CDR3: TGTGCCAGCAGCATTGCAGGCCGGGTAACCGGGGAGCTGTTTTTT.

Note on this clone: This specimen includes other DNA sequences encoding the same CDR3. The chain couples TRBV7-3 to TRBJ1-1; unclear D gene. The CDR3 contains 13 residues. Per the germline V gene, CDR1 is SGHTA and CDR2 is FQGTGA. The V and J ends lost 3 bases and 0 bases respectively, with 5 bases between them. CDR3 coding DNA: TGTGCCAGCAGCTTTGGGCTGAACACTGAAGCTTTCTTT. Encoded protein: CASSFGLNTEAFF.

This chain joins TRBV27 and TRBJ1-5; maybe TRBD1 (6 bases). This CDR3 is 18 amino acids long. Germline V gives CDR1 MNHEY, CDR2 SMNVEV (reference sequence). Trimming removed 2 bases at V and 0 bases at J, with 17 bases between. The CDR3 protein is CASSLKPPGEISNQPQHF. CDR3 nucleotides: TGTGCCAGCAGTTTAAAGCCGCCAGGGGAGATTAGCAATCAGCCCCAGCATTTT.

The rearrangement joins TRBV7-9 to TRBJ2-7, with 8 nucleotides matching TRBD1. The germline V gene encodes CDR1 SEHNR and CDR2 FQNEAQ (reference sequence). V trimming: 3 bases; J trimming: 8 bases; junction bases outside the gene matches: 9. This CDR3 comprises 14 residues. The CDR3 coding sequence is TGTGCCAGCAGCTTCAGGGGGCCCCATAATCAGCAGTACTTC. It encodes CASSFRGPHNQQYF.

This chain joins TRBV5-8 and TRBJ2-3; 10 positions match TRBD1. The CDR3 runs 18 residues. Germline-derived CDR1 and CDR2 are SGHTS and YDEGEE. V shed 0 bases, J shed 2 bases, and the junction held 9 bases outside the gene matches. The chain's CDR3 is CASSLGFGTGAHTDTQYF. As DNA, the CDR3 is TGTGCCAGCAGCTTGGGGTTCGGGACAGGGGCTCACACAGATACGCAGTATTTT.